A single sample is the source of the 18 T cell receptor beta chains below, sequenced in a study of blood T cell repertoires in COVID-19. Sequencing was performed with immunoSEQ multiplex PCR; in TCRdb, only in-frame clones are kept and a portion is missing. The table records roughly 110,000 clones, around nine tenths of them present only once. Sequencing was performed on peripheral blood. All receptors derive from a woman aged 70-85 years who had recovered from COVID-19.

CDR3 DNA sequence: TGTGCCAGGGAACCGGGACTAGCGGGAGAAAGCCCCTACAATGAGCAGTTCTTC. Its protein product is CAREPGLAGESPYNEQFF. The chain uses TRBV27 and TRBJ2-1; 14 bases map to TRBD2. V was clipped by 9 bases and J by 2 bases; unmatched bases: 12. From germline, CDR1 is MNHEY and CDR2 SMNVEV (reference sequence). This CDR3 has 18 amino acids.

This clone was recorded only once. This sequence joins TRBV19 and TRBJ2-7, with 8 bases matching TRBD2. The CDR3 is 13 amino acids. V was clipped by 5 bases and J by 6 bases; unmatched bases: 6. Germline lookup yields CDR1 LNHDA and CDR2 SQIVND (reference sequence). The CDR3 DNA sequence: TGTGCCAGTAGTTACCGGGAGGGGGTCGAGCAGTACTTC. This encodes CASSYREGVEQYF. Supplemented by reference TRBV19 and TRBJ2-7, the full variable domain reads DGGITQSPKYLFRKEGQNVTLSCEQNLNHDAMYWYRQDPGQGLRLIYYSQIVNDFQKGDIAEGYSVSREKKESFPLTVTSAQKNPTAFYLCASSYREGVEQYFGPGTRLTVT.

The V gene is TRBV19, the J gene TRBJ2-2; D gene unclear. CDR3 length equals 13 residues. CDR1 is LNHDA and CDR2 is SQIVND in the germline V gene (reference sequence). V was pared by 1 base and J by 6 bases, with 6 bases between. Here the CDR3 reads CASSIVSSGELFF. The CDR3 region has the DNA TGTGCCAGTAGTATAGTTTCGTCCGGGGAGCTGTTTTTT. The whole variable domain, remainder taken from reference TRBV19 and TRBJ2-2, is DGGITQSPKYLFRKEGQNVTLSCEQNLNHDAMYWYRQDPGQGLRLIYYSQIVNDFQKGDIAEGYSVSREKKESFPLTVTSAQKNPTAFYLCASSIVSSGELFFGEGSRLTVL.

In this sample, this clone turned up once. V is TRBV6-6 and J is TRBJ2-2; 9 positions match TRBD1. The V gene's germline CDR1 is MNHNY and CDR2 SVGAGI (reference sequence). With 7 bases clipped from V and 4 bases from J, the junction kept 4 bases outside the gene matches. The CDR3 has 14 amino acids. Here the CDR3 DNA reads TGTGCCAGCAACGGACAGGGGATCACCGGGGAGCTGTTTTTT. It yields the protein CASNGQGITGELFF.

The chain uses TRBV7-9 and TRBJ1-5, with 9 bases lining up with TRBD1. Trimming took 3 bases from V and 8 from J; bases not matched to a gene: 8. The CDR3 covers 15 residues. Germline CDR1 reads SEHNR; CDR2 reads FQNEAQ (reference sequence). CDR3: CASSLGQGIIEPQHF. The CDR3 region has the DNA TGTGCCAGCAGCTTGGGACAGGGTATTATTGAGCCCCAGCATTTT.

This clone has just one count. This chain links TRBV24-1 with TRBJ2-3, with TRBD2 as a possible D gene (6 bases). The CDR3 sequence is 14 residues long. Germline V CDR1 and CDR2: KGHDR, SFDVKD. V lost 6 bases, J lost 6 bases, and 15 bases lay in between. CDR3 nucleotides: TGTGCCACCAGTAGTAGCGGCCCCTACGATACGCAGTATTTT. It yields the protein CATSSSGPYDTQYF.

The rearrangement joins TRBV9 to TRBJ2-5, with a weak D call TRBD2 (6 bases). Germline V gene data show CDR1 as SGDLS and CDR2 as YYNGEE. V was trimmed by 6 bases and J by 7 bases, leaving 16 bases between them. The CDR3 is 13 residues long. Here the CDR3 DNA reads TGTGCCAGCAACCGGAGGGGCGACGGGACCCAGTACTTC. It is translated as CASNRRGDGTQYF.

The rearrangement joins TRBV11-2 to TRBJ2-1; TRBD1 agrees at 9 bases. V lost 5 bases and J lost 12; bases outside the gene matches: 20. Germline V CDR1 and CDR2: SGHAT, FQNNGV. This CDR3 has 17 residues. CDR3 loop: CASSPGGGRDRVFGQFF. The CDR3 DNA follows: TGTGCCAGCAGCCCCGGAGGGGGCCGGGACAGGGTTTTCGGGCAGTTCTTC.

This clone turned up a few times. The rearrangement joins TRBV11-3 to TRBJ2-7; perhaps TRBD2 as D (5 bases). The germline gives CDR1 SGHNT, CDR2 YENEEA. V gave up 2 bases and J gave up 6 bases, with 11 bases separating them. The CDR3 loop spans 13 amino acids. CDR3 DNA sequence: TGTGCCAGCAGCTTATACCCTGAGGGCGAGCAGTACTTC. Protein product: CASSLYPEGEQYF.

The chain is built from TRBV28 and TRBJ2-1; TRBD2 agrees at 8 bases. CDR1 MDHEN and CDR2 SYDVKM come from the germline V gene. The ends lost 3 bases at V and 5 bases at J; junction bases unmatched: 15. This CDR3 contains 18 residues. CDR3 DNA: TGTGCCAGCAGTTTTCAAGCGGGGGTTCGTCGAAGGGACAATGAGCAGTTCTTC. Translating gives CASSFQAGVRRRDNEQFF.

This chain uses TRBV6-5 with TRBJ1-4; TRBD1 is a possible D gene (5 bases). This CDR3 has 16 residues. The V gene's germline CDR1 is MNHEY and CDR2 SVGAGI. The V end was cut by 4 bases, the J end by 4 bases, with 16 bases between. The DNA for the CDR3 is TGTGCCAGCAGTTGGGGCGAGGAGGGTTTTAATGAAAAACTGTTTTTT. It codes for CASSWGEEGFNEKLFF.

The chain employs TRBV4-3 and TRBJ1-4, with D unresolved. This CDR3 is 15 amino acids long. Germline V gene sequence: CDR1 LGHNA, CDR2 YSLEER. The V gene lost 1 base and the J gene lost 5 bases, with 11 bases spanning the gap. In DNA, the CDR3 is TGCGCCAGCAGCCAAGGCTGGGGAGTCAATGAAAAACTGTTTTTT. Its translation is CASSQGWGVNEKLFF.

The gene calls are TRBV7-9 and TRBJ2-7, with D possibly matching TRBD2 (6 bases). CDR1 and CDR2 from the germline V gene are SEHNR and FQNEAQ (reference sequence). This CDR3 contains 16 residues. V was trimmed by 2 bases and J by 3 bases, leaving 17 bases between them. The CDR3 nucleotides are TGTGCCAGCAGCTTAAGCTTCCGGGAGCCCTTCTACGAGCAGTACTTC. Its protein product is CASSLSFREPFYEQYF.

The rearrangement joins TRBV9 to TRBJ2-5, with a weak D call TRBD2 (6 bases). V lost 0 bases and J 5 bases, leaving 14 bases between the germline ends. Germline V lookup: CDR1 SGDLS, CDR2 YYNGEE. There are 15 residues in the CDR3. CDR3 DNA: TGTGCCAGCAGCGTAGATGGGGGAGGTGGCGAGACCCAGTACTTC. Amino acids: CASSVDGGGGETQYF.

V is TRBV5-1 and J is TRBJ2-3; tentatively, D is TRBD2 (5 bases). The CDR3 runs 15 residues. Germline loops: CDR1 SGHRS, CDR2 YFSETQ. The V and J ends lost 0 bases and 3 bases respectively, with 11 bases between them. CDR3 protein: CASSLGGRRTDTQYF. The CDR3 bases are TGCGCCAGCAGCTTGGGGGGTAGGAGGACAGATACGCAGTATTTT.

The rearrangement uses TRBV7-3 and TRBJ2-7, with D possibly being TRBD2 (7 bases). The CDR3 is made up of 15 amino acids. Trimming stripped 5 bases from V and 0 bases from J, with 14 bases between. Looked up from germline, CDR1 is SGHTA and CDR2 is FQGTGA. The CDR3 protein is CASSPGGGRSYEQYF. In DNA form, the CDR3 reads TGTGCCAGCAGCCCGGGGGGCGGGCGCTCCTACGAGCAGTACTTC.

The V gene is TRBV10-3, the J gene TRBJ1-1; 9 bases are a match to TRBD1. This CDR3 spans 15 amino acids. The ends lost 8 bases at V and 0 bases at J; junction bases unmatched: 7. From germline, CDR1 is ENHRY and CDR2 SYGVKD. The CDR3 reads CAIGPTGGLNTEAFF. In nucleotides, the CDR3 is TGTGCCATCGGCCCGACAGGGGGATTGAACACTGAAGCTTTCTTT.

This clone has only a few counts. The CDR3 region is CASSRWTGASGANVLTF. The DNA for the CDR3 is TGTGCCAGCAGTCGGTGGACAGGGGCCTCTGGGGCCAACGTCCTGACTTTC. The rearrangement uses TRBV6-6 and TRBJ2-6, with 9 bases identical to TRBD1. The junction had 5 bases not matched to a gene; V was cut back by 5 bases and J by 0 bases. The germline V gene has CDR1 MNHNY and CDR2 SVGAGI (reference sequence). The CDR3 is 17 residues long.